This T cell receptor beta chain was sequenced for a study of blood T cell repertoires in COVID-19. The CDR3 is 12 amino acids. The V gene lost 2 bases and the J gene lost 10 bases, with 11 bases spanning the gap. Germline V lookup: CDR1 MDHEN, CDR2 SYDVKM. Profiled with immunoSEQ multiplex PCR; TCRdb holds only in-frame clones, not every one. The data show about 260,000 clones, with around 86% seen just once and approximately 5.3% held by the top ten. The chain links TRBV28 to TRBJ2-5, with a tentative D call TRBD2 (5 bases). The sequenced material came from peripheral blood. The receptor was derived from a woman aged 55-69 years with COVID-19, enrolled during active disease. CDR3 nucleotide sequence: TGTGCCAGCAGTTTAACCCCCGGAGGCCAGTACTTC. Translated, it gives CASSLTPGGQYF.